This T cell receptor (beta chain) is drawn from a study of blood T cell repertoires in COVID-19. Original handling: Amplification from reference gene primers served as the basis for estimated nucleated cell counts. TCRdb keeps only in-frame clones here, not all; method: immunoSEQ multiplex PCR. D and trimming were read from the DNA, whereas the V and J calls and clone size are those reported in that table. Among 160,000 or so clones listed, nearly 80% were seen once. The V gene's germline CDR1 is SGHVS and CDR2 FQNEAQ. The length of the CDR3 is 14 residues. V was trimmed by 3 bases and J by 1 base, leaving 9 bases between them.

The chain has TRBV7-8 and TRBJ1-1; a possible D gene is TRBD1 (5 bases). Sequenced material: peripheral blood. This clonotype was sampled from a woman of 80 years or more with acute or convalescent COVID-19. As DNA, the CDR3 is TGTGCCAGCAGCTTGGGGGAGGGGAACACTGAAGCTTTCTTT. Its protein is CASSLGEGNTEAFF. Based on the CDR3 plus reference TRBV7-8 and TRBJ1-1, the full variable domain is GAGVSQSPRYKVAKRGQDVALRCDPISGHVSLFWYQQALGQGPEFLTYFQNEAQLDKSGLPSDRFFAERPEGSVSTLKIQRTQQEDSAVYLCASSLGEGNTEAFFGQGTRLTVV.